The next 8 T cell receptor beta chains were all read from a single sample in a study of tumor and adjacent non-tumor tissue in lung cancer. RNA was extracted from bulk tissue without any cell sorting. The normal lung tissue was taken more than 3 cm from the tumor edge. Three rounds of nested PCR, following a modified ARM-PCR protocol, produced the TCRbeta library. TCRdb independently ran MiXCR on the multiplex PCR reads; one entry per CDR3 protein. The profile covers some 100,000 distinct CDR3 sequences, with 65% appearing a single time and approximately 18% taken by the ten largest. The specimen sequenced was distant non-tumor lung tissue. Receptors were obtained from a young man with non-small cell lung cancer.

Concerning this clonotype itself: This is likely a read error, given that the CDR3 carries no conserved phenylalanine or tryptophan at its end. The J gene is TRBJ1-2, the V gene TRBV6-5; D gene uncertain. Per the germline V gene, CDR1 is MNHEY and CDR2 is SVGAGI. The CDR3 has 12 amino acids. CDR3 in DNA: TGCGCCAGCGCACGAGCTAACTATGGCTACACCTCC. Translating gives CASARANYGYTS.

This sequence joins TRBV6-2 or TRBV6-3 and TRBJ2-1; 8 bases map to TRBD2. With 2 bases clipped from V and 1 base from J, the junction kept 10 bases outside the gene matches. Germline V gene lookup returns CDR1 MNHEY and CDR2 SVGEGT. The CDR3 totals 18 residues. The CDR3 DNA reads as TGTGCCAGCAGTTACACTCGGGGTAGCGGGATTTCCTACAATGAGCAGTTCTTC. This codes for CASSYTRGSGISYNEQFF.

This chain connects TRBV20-1 to TRBJ1-2, with 8 nucleotides matching TRBD1. This CDR3 has 17 amino acids. The germline V gene has CDR1 DFQATT and CDR2 SNEGSKA (reference sequence). V dropped 3 bases and J dropped 5; count of bases not matched to a gene: 17. CDR3 nucleotide sequence: TGCAGTGCTAGGGAATCAGGGGGCCGTCGTATCGAGTATGGCTACACCTTC. Translating it yields CSARESGGRRIEYGYTF.

This clonotype was observed a few times. Compared with germline, one end of the junction differs, possibly owing to a read error. The V gene is TRBV11-2, the J gene TRBJ1-2; D gene ambiguous. Germline CDR1 is SGHAT and CDR2 is FQNNGV. CDR3 size: 12 residues. CDR3 in amino acids: CASSLSDDGYAF. DNA of the CDR3: TGTGCCAGCAGCTTAAGTGACGATGGCTACGCCTTC.

This rearrangement joins TRBV6-6 to TRBJ2-5; D might be TRBD1 (5 bases). CDR1 MNHNY and CDR2 SVGAGI come from the germline V gene (reference sequence). CDR3 length: 12 amino acids. The DNA for the CDR3 is TGTACCTGCACCACCCTTAGGGGGACCCAGTACTTC. As protein: CTCTTLRGTQYF.

This chain connects TRBV12-3 or TRBV12-4 to TRBJ2-3; TRBD1 agrees at 7 bases. This CDR3 comprises 13 residues. The ends lost 9 bases at V and 9 bases at J; junction bases unmatched: 12. The DNA of the CDR3 is TGTGCCAGTAGCACAGGGACAGTGTACACGCAGTATTTT. It specifies CASSTGTVYTQYF.

Remarks on this clonotype: Here the CDR3 omits its conserved ending phenylalanine or tryptophan, so a read error is the likely source. The V and J genes are TRBV5-4 and TRBJ1-1, with TRBD1 as a possible D gene (5 bases). The CDR3 covers 15 residues. CDR1 and CDR2 (germline): SGHNT, YYREEE (reference sequence). The CDR3 nucleotides are TGTGTCAGCAGCTTGGAAGGAGCCCGAGGGGCTGAAGCTTTCCTT. Translation: CVSSLEGARGAEAFL.

To note about this clonotype: The missing conserved phenylalanine or tryptophan at the end of this CDR3 makes a read error likely. The J gene is TRBJ2-1, the V gene TRBV11-1, with D perhaps TRBD1 (6 bases). Germline CDR1 is SGHAT and CDR2 is FQDESV (reference sequence). The CDR3 totals 14 residues. V lost 5 bases and J lost 1, with 9 bases in between. CDR3 nucleotides: TGTGCCAGCAGCCCGACAGGATCCTACAATGAGCAGTTCCTC. This translates into CASSPTGSYNEQFL.